These T cell receptor beta chains were read from a single sample in a study of CD8+CD57+ T cells in acquired aplastic anemia. TCRdb reanalysed the reads using MiXCR and keeps one entry per CDR3 protein. This repertoire shows around 180,000 distinct CDR3 sequences, 55% to 70% found once; its top ten account for 45% to 55%. The sequencing input was sorted CD4+, CD8+, or CD8+CD57+ T cells (not recorded which) from PBMCs. These receptors were obtained from a human donor in good health. CDR3s include the opening cysteine and the closing phenylalanine or tryptophan. Each record gives: V gene, J gene, CDR3 protein.

TRBV20-1	TRBJ2-6	CSVQGFRANVLTF
TRBV24-1	TRBJ2-3	CATSGVGVGTDTQYF
TRBV7-2	TRBJ2-1	CASSRPRGTGPGRLTYNEQFF
TRBV2	TRBJ1-2	CASSEWGSNYGYTF
TRBV4-1	TRBJ2-1	CASSQERTSEYNEQFF
TRBV5-1	TRBJ2-4	CASSSGHGKNIQYF
TRBV7-8	TRBJ1-1	CASSPLQRMNTEAFF
TRBV6-2/TRBV6-3	TRBJ1-6	CASSSTDTNSPLHF
TRBV7-9	TRBJ1-2	CASSSDSGDYGYTF
TRBV7-2	TRBJ1-1	CASSLKSGSNTEAFF
TRBV24-1	TRBJ2-1	CATSEPSGGYNEQFF
TRBV12-3/TRBV12-4	TRBJ2-1	CASSSRGGEQFF
TRBV20-1	TRBJ1-1	CSASGQVGAFF
TRBV5-8	TRBJ1-2	CAPGRAIHGYTF
TRBV24-1	TRBJ2-7	CATPPYEQYF
TRBV7-2	TRBJ2-5	CASSLGTETQYF
TRBV24-1	TRBJ2-2	CATSDQPGQGRRSTGELFF
TRBV10-3	TRBJ1-5	CAISEGQGSDQPQHF
TRBV2	TRBJ1-5	CASSDRSNQPQHF
TRBV7-2	TRBJ2-7	CASSPHGQVLTSYEQYF
TRBV10-3	TRBJ1-1	CATQGSGQEAFF
TRBV19	TRBJ1-2	CASSIQGSRNYGYTF
TRBV2	TRBJ1-6	CASSEFGQGNVF
TRBV29-1	TRBJ2-2	CSVGQRGVGELFF
TRBV7-8	TRBJ1-1	CASSWTGEGTEAFF
TRBV10-2	TRBJ2-5	CASSSSGRALQETQYF
TRBV7-9	TRBJ2-7	CASSLEPGGYEQYF
TRBV9	TRBJ1-1	CASSVAGTEAFF
TRBV5-1	TRBJ2-3	CASSWRDSTDTQYF
TRBV15	TRBJ2-3	CATSRVASGTPTDTQYF
TRBV9	TRBJ2-5	CASSVGGQRETQYF
TRBV12-3/TRBV12-4	TRBJ1-5	CASSGTDNQPQHF
TRBV19	TRBJ2-7	CASRERQDATYEQYF
TRBV20-1	TRBJ1-4	CSARGLNEKLFF
TRBV6-4	TRBJ2-1	CASSDSTGGNERFF
TRBV5-1	TRBJ1-1	CASSRQGFTLNTEAFF
TRBV5-1	TRBJ1-2	CASSPGTGGYGYTF
TRBV20-1	TRBJ1-1	CSASQGDTEAFF
TRBV20-1	TRBJ2-3	CSATRDADTQYF
TRBV24-1	TRBJ2-5	CATSDWTEGETQYF
TRBV2	TRBJ2-7	CASSEGTGVDEQYF
TRBV7-6	TRBJ2-3	CASNLGRPPKSTDTQYF
TRBV19	TRBJ2-7	CASSRGQGKNEQYF
TRBV24-1	TRBJ2-7	CATSDAGVYEQYF
TRBV2	TRBJ1-1	CASSLTQGGDTEAFF